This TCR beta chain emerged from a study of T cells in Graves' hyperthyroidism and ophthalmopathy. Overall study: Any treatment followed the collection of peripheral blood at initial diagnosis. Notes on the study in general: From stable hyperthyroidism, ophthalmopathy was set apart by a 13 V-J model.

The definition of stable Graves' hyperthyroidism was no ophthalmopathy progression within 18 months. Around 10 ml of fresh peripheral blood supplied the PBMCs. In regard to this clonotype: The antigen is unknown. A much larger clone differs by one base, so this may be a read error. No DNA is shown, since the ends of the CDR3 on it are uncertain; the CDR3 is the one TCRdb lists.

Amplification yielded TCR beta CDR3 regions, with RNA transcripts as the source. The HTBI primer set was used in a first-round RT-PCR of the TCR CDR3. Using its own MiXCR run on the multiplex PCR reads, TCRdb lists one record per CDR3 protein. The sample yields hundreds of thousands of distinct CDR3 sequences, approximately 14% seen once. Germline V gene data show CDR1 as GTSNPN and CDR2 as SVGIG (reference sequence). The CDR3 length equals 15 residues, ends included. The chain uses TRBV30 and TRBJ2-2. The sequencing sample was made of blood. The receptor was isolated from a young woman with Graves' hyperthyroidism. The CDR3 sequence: CAWGRGSGNTGELSF.